This T cell receptor (beta chain) emerged from a study of blood T cell repertoires in COVID-19. Study as a whole: Whether acute or convalescent, the COVID-19 samples came from the United States, Italy and Spain.

CDR3 size: 17 residues. Germline V lookup: CDR1 SGDLS, CDR2 YYNGEE. The junction had 9 bases not matched to a gene; V was cut back by 4 bases and J by 4 bases. Under the authors' procedure: Reference gene primer amplification yielded estimated nucleated cell counts. Here immunoSEQ multiplex PCR was the method, and the copy in TCRdb shows in-frame clones only, minus some. D and trimming were read from the DNA, whereas the V and J calls and clone size are those reported in that table. The table includes 150,000 to 200,000 clones, around 83% detected once. The chain recombines TRBV9 with TRBJ2-1; the match to TRBD2 covers 12 bases. Sequences were obtained from peripheral blood. The clonotype was recovered from a human donor in a cohort sampled during active COVID-19. CDR3 nucleotide sequence: TGTGCCAGCAGCCCCACAACCGGGACTAGCGGGTACAATGAGCAGTTCTTC. It translates to CASSPTTGTSGYNEQFF.